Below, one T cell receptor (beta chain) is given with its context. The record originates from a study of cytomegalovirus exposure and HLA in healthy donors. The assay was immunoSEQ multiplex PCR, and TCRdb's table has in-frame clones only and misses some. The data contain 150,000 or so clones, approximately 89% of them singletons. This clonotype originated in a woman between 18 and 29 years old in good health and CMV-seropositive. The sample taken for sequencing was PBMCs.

CDR3 coding DNA: TGTGCCAGCTCACTCAAACCCCAGGGAGGGGACTATGGCTACACCTTC. Its protein product is CASSLKPQGGDYGYTF. This rearrangement joins TRBV18 to TRBJ1-2, with D possibly being TRBD1 (5 bases). The CDR3 is 16 residues long. Germline values: CDR1 KGHSH, CDR2 LQKENI. V was clipped by 4 bases and J by 3 bases, with 18 bases between them.